The clone carrying this TCR beta chain was observed a handful of times. The sample belongs to a study of spatial heterogeneity in lung cancer. Study as a whole: More than eight raw reads, on average, carried each unique TCR and UMI combination.

Stated time point: blood at routine non-recurrence follow-up after resection. Whole RNA came from tumor, nontumor lung or frozen PBMC and was sequenced without being sorted. TCRdb re-analysed the 5' RACE reads in MiXCR, keeping a single row per CDR3 protein. The repertoire consists of 100,000 to 120,000 distinct CDR3 sequences, with 9.5% to 14% occurring once and the leading ten covering 24%. The CDR3 is 17 amino acids. The trim removed 2 bases at V and 3 bases at J, leaving 10 bases unmatched. Germline V gene data show CDR1 as SGHRS and CDR2 as YFSETQ. The chain carries TRBV5-1 and TRBJ2-7; 11 bases map to TRBD2. This clonotype was obtained from a female donor with early-stage non-small cell lung cancer. Source: PBMCs, taken at follow-up. In DNA form, the CDR3 reads TGCGCCAGCAGCTTTAGGGGCGGGACTAGCGGCAACTACGAGCAGTACTTC. Residues: CASSFRGGTSGNYEQYF.